This entry lists 11 T cell receptor beta chains sequenced from one sample in a study of cytomegalovirus exposure and HLA in healthy donors (dated 2017 in TCRdb). To prepare the library, the immunoSEQ multiplex PCR assay was applied. For the multiplex PCR, a mixture combining 60 forward primers for TCR Vbeta segments and 13 reverse primers for TCR Jbeta segments was used. This immuneACCESS table, as held by TCRdb, lists in-frame sequences with V and J called but not all clones. Of the missing ones, under half trace to an unresolved V gene in checked studies; the others have no known cause. The sample contains some 190,000 clones, about three quarters of them found a single time. Of the sample, around 1.6% falls within the top ten clones. The sample consisted of PBMCs. The receptors stem from a young man in good health and CMV-seronegative.

The DNA of the CDR3 is TGTGCCAGCAGTTACCAGTCAATAGGGGCCAACGTCCTGACTTTC. This codes for CASSYQSIGANVLTF. The J gene is TRBJ2-6, the V gene TRBV6-5, with D uncertain. The CDR3 consists of 15 residues. Germline CDR1 MNHEY, CDR2 SVGAGI. Between the trimmed V and J ends, which lost 2 bases and 4 bases, there was a span of 9 bases.

This clone has just one count. This chain links TRBV6-1 with TRBJ1-4; D is uncertain. Germline CDR1 MNHNS, CDR2 SASEGT. This CDR3 comprises 15 residues. Trimming removed 1 base at V and 0 bases at J, with 6 bases between. The CDR3, as DNA: TGTGCCAGCAGTGAAGACGGTTCAACTAATGAAAAACTGTTTTTT. This encodes CASSEDGSTNEKLFF.

This chain joins TRBV5-1 and TRBJ2-1; 7 bases map to TRBD1. The junction had 10 bases not matched to a gene; V was cut back by 4 bases and J by 3 bases. Germline-derived CDR1 and CDR2 are SGHRS and YFSETQ. There are 16 residues in the CDR3. The CDR3 nucleotides read TGCGCCAGCAGCCCCCTTCAAGCAGGGGGCTACAATGAGCAGTTCTTC. Encoded protein: CASSPLQAGGYNEQFF.

The chain combines TRBV28 with TRBJ2-7, with a possible D match to TRBD2 (6 bases). V lost 7 bases and J 6 bases, leaving 19 bases between the germline ends. The CDR3 loop spans 14 amino acids. CDR1 is MDHEN, CDR2 SYDVKM, per germline. CDR3 in DNA: TGTGCCAGCATGCCCGGCGGGGCCCTTCGCGAGCAGTACTTC. Translation: CASMPGGALREQYF.

This clone has more than one count but fewer than ten. The junction and the germline gene differ at one end; a read error may be behind it. The chain joins TRBV7-9 to TRBJ2-7; unclear D gene. Germline V gives CDR1 SEHNR, CDR2 FQNEAQ (reference sequence). There are 16 residues in the CDR3. CDR3 loop: CSSSLVANSFYYEQYF. CDR3 coding DNA: TGTTCCAGCAGCTTAGTAGCAAACTCCTTTTACTACGAGCAGTACTTC.

The V gene is TRBV10-3, the J gene TRBJ1-4; 9 nucleotides match TRBD1. This CDR3 is 14 amino acids long. The trim removed 6 bases at V and 8 bases at J, leaving 7 bases unmatched. The V gene's germline CDR1 is ENHRY and CDR2 SYGVKD. The CDR3 DNA reads TGTGCCATCAGGGACAGGGGCCAGGGGGAAAAACTGTTTTTT. It codes for CAIRDRGQGEKLFF.

This chain uses TRBV5-1 with TRBJ2-3; weak D call: TRBD1 (6 bases). The CDR3 runs to 15 residues. Germline-derived CDR1 and CDR2 are SGHRS and YFSETQ. V dropped 4 bases and J dropped 1 base, with 13 bases sitting between them. The CDR3 here is CASSERQDRTDTQYF. CDR3 DNA: TGCGCCAGCAGCGAGAGACAGGACCGCACAGATACGCAGTATTTT.

The chain couples TRBV7-8 to TRBJ1-5, with 10 bases aligning to TRBD1. With 5 bases clipped from V and 7 bases from J, the junction kept 8 bases outside the gene matches. CDR1 is SGHVS, CDR2 FQNEAQ, per germline. The CDR3 is 15 residues long. The CDR3 reads CASSPGTGEGQPQHF. DNA for the CDR3: TGTGCCAGCAGCCCCGGGACAGGGGAAGGGCAGCCCCAGCATTTT.

The chain recombines TRBV7-9 with TRBJ1-1, with D maybe TRBD1 (6 bases). The CDR3 sequence is 12 residues long. Trimming took off 5 bases at V and 10 bases at J, with 14 bases between the two ends. The V gene's germline CDR1 is SEHNR and CDR2 FQNEAQ (reference sequence). The CDR3 sequence: CASSQLRGPAFF. DNA of the CDR3: TGTGCCAGCAGCCAGCTCAGGGGCCCAGCTTTCTTT.

The chain links TRBV18 to TRBJ1-3; maybe TRBD1 (5 bases). This CDR3 contains 17 residues. CDR1 and CDR2 (germline): KGHSH, LQKENI. The germline V and J ends were trimmed by 4 bases and 2 bases, with 18 bases remaining between them. DNA of the CDR3: TGTGCCAGCTCACTCACGGGGGGTTTCGGCCCTGGAAACACCATATATTTT. It translates to CASSLTGGFGPGNTIYF.

This chain uses TRBV28 with TRBJ2-3; no clear D gene. V lost 5 bases, J lost 9 bases, and 12 bases lay in between. CDR1 is MDHEN, CDR2 SYDVKM, per germline. The CDR3 is 12 residues long. As DNA, the CDR3 is TGTGCCAGCAGTCCCCCTAACCCCACGCAGTATTTT. This encodes CASSPPNPTQYF. Full variable domain (missing parts from reference TRBV28 and TRBJ2-3): DVKVTQSSRYLVKRTGEKVFLECVQDMDHENMFWYRQDPGLGLRLIYFSYDVKMKEKGDIPEGYSVSREKKERFSLILESASTNQTSMYLCASSPPNPTQYFGPGTRLTVL.